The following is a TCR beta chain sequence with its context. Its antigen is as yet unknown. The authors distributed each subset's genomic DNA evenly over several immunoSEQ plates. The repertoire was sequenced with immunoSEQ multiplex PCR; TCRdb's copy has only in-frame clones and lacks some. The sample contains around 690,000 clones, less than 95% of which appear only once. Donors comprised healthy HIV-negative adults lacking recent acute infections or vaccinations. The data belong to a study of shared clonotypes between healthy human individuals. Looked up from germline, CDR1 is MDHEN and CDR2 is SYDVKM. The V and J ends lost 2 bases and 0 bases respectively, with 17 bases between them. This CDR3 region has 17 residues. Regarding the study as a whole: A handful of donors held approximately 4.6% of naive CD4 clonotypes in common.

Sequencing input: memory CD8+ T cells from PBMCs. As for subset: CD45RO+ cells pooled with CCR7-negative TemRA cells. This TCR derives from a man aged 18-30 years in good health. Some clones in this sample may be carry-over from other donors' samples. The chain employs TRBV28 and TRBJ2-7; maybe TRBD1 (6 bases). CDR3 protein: CASSLILVQGNSYEQYF. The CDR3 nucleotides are TGTGCCAGCAGTTTAATTCTGGTACAGGGAAACTCCTACGAGCAGTACTTC.